This passage covers 9 T cell receptor beta chains from one sample sequenced in a study of CD8+ T cells in alopecia areata (dated by TCRdb to the late 2010s). Preparation of the library involved the immunoSEQ multiplex PCR assay. To provide template for TCR sequencing, every sample had RNA extracted and reverse transcribed into cDNA. TCRdb holds this immuneACCESS table with in-frame rearrangements only. Some clones are missing; in checked studies, unresolved V genes explain under half, and the rest has no known cause. The sample has 150,000 or so clones on record, around 47% of them singletons. More than 6.5% of the sample belongs to the ten largest clones. What was sequenced was CD4+ T cells sorted from blood. The receptors stem from a human donor with alopecia areata.

The CDR3 DNA sequence: TGTGCCAGCTCACGACCGACAGCCCGCCAAGAGACCCAGTACTTC. It is translated as CASSRPTARQETQYF. This rearrangement joins TRBV18 to TRBJ2-5; maybe TRBD1 (5 bases). The CDR3 loop spans 15 amino acids. CDR1 and CDR2 from the germline V gene are KGHSH and LQKENI. V was cut by 4 bases and J by 1 base, with 13 bases left in between.

This clone showed up just a few times. V and J are TRBV30 and TRBJ1-1; D unresolved. The V end was cut by 0 bases, the J end by 1 base, with 6 bases between. CDR3 length equals 13 residues. The V gene's germline CDR1 is GTSNPN and CDR2 SVGIG (reference sequence). This chain's CDR3 is CAWSVAGNTEAFF. CDR3 DNA sequence: TGTGCCTGGAGTGTAGCAGGGAACACTGAAGCTTTCTTT.

This clone showed up just a few times. CDR3 DNA sequence: TGCAGCGTTGACCGGGGGCGAAACTATGGCTACACCTTC. This codes for CSVDRGRNYGYTF. The gene calls are TRBV29-1 and TRBJ1-2; tentative D call: TRBD1 (6 bases). CDR3 size: 13 residues. The germline V gene encodes CDR1 SQVTM and CDR2 ANQGSEA. V was shortened by 3 bases and J by 2 bases, with 10 bases between the two germline ends.

Only one count was recorded for this clone. The chain is built from TRBV20-1 and TRBJ2-5; no reliable D call. Germline CDR1 is DFQATT and CDR2 is SNEGSKA (reference sequence). The CDR3 has 11 residues. V shed 5 bases and J shed 4 bases, with 8 bases lying between them. DNA for the CDR3: TGCAGTGCTCACGCGTTAGAGACCCAGTACTTC. Translating gives CSAHALETQYF.

The chain has TRBV10-3 and TRBJ2-7; D could derive from TRBD1 or TRBD2 (6 bases each). V was shortened by 10 bases and J by 2 bases, with 15 bases between the two germline ends. The germline gives CDR1 ENHRY, CDR2 SYGVKD. The CDR3 is 13 residues long. This chain's CDR3 is CATGRRGAYEQYF. CDR3 coding DNA: TGTGCCACCGGCCGGAGGGGGGCCTACGAGCAGTACTTC.

The rearrangement links TRBV20-1 to TRBJ1-2; no definite D call. The V gene lost 0 bases and the J gene lost 7 bases, with 3 bases spanning the gap. CDR1 and CDR2 (germline): DFQATT, SNEGSKA (reference sequence). The CDR3 spans 10 residues. CDR3 sequence reads: CSARDPGYTF. The CDR3 nucleotides are TGCAGTGCTAGAGATCCTGGCTACACCTTC.

The chain recombines TRBV5-1 with TRBJ2-3; 9 bases match TRBD2. Unmatched junction bases numbered 5, after V lost 4 bases and J lost 2 bases. CDR3 length: 15 residues. Germline V gives CDR1 SGHRS, CDR2 YFSETQ. In nucleotides, the CDR3 is TGCGCCAGCAGCATCGGACTAGCGAACACAGATACGCAGTATTTT. This codes for CASSIGLANTDTQYF.

CDR3 in amino acids: CASSPEAAHNEQFF. DNA of the CDR3: TGCGCCAGCAGCCCCGAAGCGGCCCACAATGAGCAGTTCTTC. V usage is TRBV5-1 and J usage is TRBJ2-1; D might be TRBD2 (5 bases). CDR1 SGHRS and CDR2 YFSETQ come from the germline V gene. Trimming cost V 4 bases and J 5 bases, with 13 bases left between them. This CDR3 spans 14 amino acids.

This clone came up a few times. The V call is TRBV2, the J call TRBJ2-1, with D perhaps TRBD2 (6 bases). Germline assignment: CDR1 SNHLY and CDR2 FYNNEI. V was pared by 8 bases and J by 9 bases, with 20 bases between. This CDR3 has 14 amino acids. The CDR3 spells CASRREGALSEQFF. In nucleotides, the CDR3 is TGTGCCAGCCGGCGGGAAGGCGCCCTTAGTGAGCAGTTCTTC.